This TCR beta chain was identified in a study of T cell repertoires in cytomegalovirus infection. At the level of the study: Public TCR beta signature analysis indicated the presence of both CMV infection and matching HLA type.

Study-level findings and limits: Clonotype analysis showed dominance of the ex vivo response by HLA-C-restricted CMV-specific TCR beta clonotypes.

Each CDR3 protein gets one entry after TCRdb re-called the reads with MiXCR. The sample includes 310,000 or so distinct CDR3 sequences, 17% of them seen just once. This clonotype was observed at least ten times. Its cognate antigen is unknown. With 3 bases removed from V and 0 bases from J, the gap between germline ends came to 12 bases. The CDR3 is made up of 15 amino acids. The clonotype comes from a human donor in good health (CMV status not recorded). Some clones in this sample may be carry-over from other donors' samples. Sequencing was performed on PBMCs. The chain is built from TRBV12-3 or TRBV12-4 and TRBJ2-7; D remains unclear. The CDR3 protein is CASSLDSQSSYEQYF. In DNA, the CDR3 is TGTGCCAGCAGTTTGGATTCCCAGAGCTCCTACGAGCAGTACTTC.